A selection of T cell receptor beta chains follows, all from one sample in a study of T cells in Graves' hyperthyroidism and ophthalmopathy. TCRdb fed the multiplex PCR reads into MiXCR, producing one record per CDR3 protein. The table records fewer than 700,000 distinct CDR3 sequences, about 15% of them present only once. Sequences were obtained from blood. The receptors here all came from a woman aged 18-29 years with Graves' ophthalmopathy. CDR3s include the opening cysteine and the closing phenylalanine or tryptophan. D genes are given only for firm matches. Expanded clones are given a class, and other clones once, few, many or no size at all.

v_call	d_call	j_call	clone_size	cdr3_aa	cdr3_nt
TRBV11-2	.	TRBJ1-4	.	CASSLVVGLNEKLFF	TGTGCCAGCAGCTTAGTGGTAGGACTTAATGAAAAACTGTTTTTT
TRBV10-3	.	TRBJ2-1	.	CAISESGVSYNEQFF	TGTGCCATCAGTGAGTCGGGGGTCTCCTACAATGAGCAGTTCTTC
TRBV27	.	TRBJ1-1	many	CASRIEGTEAFF	TGTGCCAGCAGAATTGAGGGGACCGAAGCTTTCTTT
TRBV27	.	TRBJ1-2	few	CASSFISQGPTRPGYTF	TGTGCCAGCAGTTTTATATCTCAGGGACCTACTCGACCTGGCTACACCTTC
TRBV7-9	.	TRBJ2-7	many	CASSPSSSYEQYF	TGTGCCAGCAGCCCCTCTTCGTCCTACGAGCAGTACTTC
TRBV2	TRBD2	TRBJ2-1	many	CASSGLLREGQNEQFF	TGTGCCAGCAGTGGACTTCTGCGGGAGGGCCAGAATGAGCAGTTCTTC
TRBV11-2	TRBD1	TRBJ1-4	many	CASSPLSWDSFNEKLFF	TGTGCCAGCAGCCCACTCTCTTGGGACAGCTTTAATGAAAAACTGTTTTTT
TRBV5-1	.	TRBJ2-1	few	CASSPGLGEGNEQFF	TGCGCCAGCAGCCCGGGGCTAGGAGAAGGAAATGAGCAGTTCTTC
TRBV6-4	.	TRBJ2-3	.	CASSESGGADTQYF	TGTGCCAGCAGTGAGTCAGGAGGTGCAGATACGCAGTATTTT
TRBV28	TRBD2	TRBJ2-3	many	CASSSRLAGADTQYF	TGTGCCAGCAGTTCCCGACTAGCGGGGGCGGATACGCAGTATTTT
TRBV27	.	TRBJ2-3	many	CASSLGGSSTDTQYF	TGTGCCAGCAGTCTAGGGGGATCTAGCACAGATACGCAGTATTTT
TRBV6-2/TRBV6-3	.	TRBJ1-1	many	CASRIKMNTEAFF	TGTGCCAGCAGAATAAAAATGAACACTGAAGCTTTCTTT
TRBV20-1	TRBD2	TRBJ2-3	many	CSAGGLVPGDTQYF	TGCAGTGCGGGAGGGCTAGTCCCCGGGGATACGCAGTATTTT
TRBV27	.	TRBJ1-4	few	CASRHTNNEKLFF	TGTGCCAGCAGGCACACGAATAATGAAAAACTGTTTTTT
TRBV7-9	TRBD2	TRBJ2-7	many	CASSLTGTSGSEQYF	TGTGCCAGCAGCTTAACTGGGACTAGCGGGAGCGAGCAGTACTTC
TRBV4-1	.	TRBJ1-4	few	CASSQEPSGGPAGKLFF	TGCGCCAGCAGCCAAGAACCAAGTGGGGGTCCCGCAGGAAAACTGTTTTTT
TRBV11-2	TRBD2	TRBJ2-3	many	CASSQSGAEGTDTQYF	TGTGCCAGCAGTCAAAGCGGGGCCGAGGGGACAGATACGCAGTATTTT
TRBV6-1	.	TRBJ2-1	many	CASRAAGTYNEQFF	TGTGCCAGCAGGGCGGCCGGGACCTACAATGAGCAGTTCTTC
TRBV6-1	.	TRBJ2-1	.	CASSELVSPNEQFF	TGTGCCAGCAGTGAACTGGTATCCCCCAATGAGCAGTTCTTC
TRBV18	.	TRBJ1-3	few	CASSSTPGQFGNTIYF	TGTGCCAGCTCATCCACCCCCGGACAGTTTGGAAACACCATATATTTT
TRBV7-2	.	TRBJ2-1	many	CATSSYNEQFF	TGTGCCACCAGCTCCTACAATGAGCAGTTCTTC
TRBV20-1	.	TRBJ1-5	many	CSAYPGRVGQPQHF	TGCAGTGCTTACCCTGGCAGGGTTGGTCAGCCCCAGCATTTT
TRBV7-6	TRBD1	TRBJ2-5	many	CASSPRGRETQYF	TGTGCCAGCAGCCCAAGGGGGCGGGAGACCCAGTACTTC
TRBV15	.	TRBJ2-1	.	CATSREGMGVSYNEQFF	TGTGCCACCAGCAGAGAGGGCATGGGGGTCTCCTACAATGAGCAGTTCTTC
TRBV6-1	.	TRBJ2-7	many	CASSRGLSYEQYF	TGTGCCAGCAGTCGGGGGCTCTCCTACGAGCAGTACTTC
TRBV7-7	TRBD1	TRBJ2-1	few	CASSPGTGFNEQFF	TGTGCTAGCAGCCCCGGGACAGGGTTTAATGAGCAGTTCTTC
TRBV2	.	TRBJ1-5	many	CASSDRENQPQHF	TGTGCCAGCAGTGACAGGGAAAATCAGCCCCAGCATTTT
TRBV6-1	.	TRBJ2-2	.	CASSEGQAGELFF	TGTGCCAGCAGTGAGGGGCAGGCCGGGGAGCTGTTTTTT
TRBV7-6	TRBD2	TRBJ2-3	many	CASSLTGGPDTQYF	TGTGCCAGCAGCTTAACGGGAGGGCCAGATACGCAGTATTTT
TRBV11-2	TRBD1	TRBJ1-4	many	CASSTSTGANEKLFF	TGTGCCAGCAGCACCTCGACAGGGGCTAATGAAAAACTGTTTTTT
TRBV7-9	.	TRBJ1-1	.	CASSDGWDTEAFF	TGTGCCAGCAGTGACGGGTGGGACACTGAAGCTTTCTTT
TRBV7-8	.	TRBJ2-4	many	CASSLEGSLAKNIQYF	TGTGCCAGCAGCTTAGAAGGTAGCCTTGCCAAAAACATTCAGTACTTC
TRBV28	.	TRBJ2-2	few	CASSSSDRGYQIPNTGELFF	.
TRBV27	.	TRBJ1-2	.	CASASIQGASYGYTF	TGTGCCAGCGCCAGCATCCAGGGAGCGTCCTATGGCTACACCTTC
TRBV27	.	TRBJ1-1	many	CASSLSMNTEAFF	TGTGCCAGCAGCTTATCAATGAACACTGAAGCTTTCTTT
TRBV29-1	TRBD2	TRBJ2-1	few	CSVEDPSGRATEQFF	TGCAGCGTTGAAGATCCTAGCGGGAGGGCGACTGAGCAGTTCTTC
TRBV20-1	.	TRBJ1-5	.	CSAFGSGREGNQPQHF	TGCAGTGCTTTTGGGTCGGGCCGGGAGGGCAATCAGCCCCAGCATTTT
TRBV20-1	TRBD2	TRBJ2-4	many	CSAGSGGSSKNIQYF	TGCAGTGCTGGGAGCGGGGGCTCGTCCAAAAACATTCAGTACTTC
TRBV12-3/TRBV12-4	.	TRBJ2-7	many	CASSFRQGLYEQYF	TGTGCCAGCAGTTTTCGGCAGGGCTTATACGAGCAGTACTTC
TRBV24-1	TRBD1	TRBJ2-2	.	CATSDRRDRGTGELFF	TGTGCCACCAGTGATCGGAGGGACAGGGGAACCGGGGAGCTGTTTTTT
TRBV6-2/TRBV6-3	TRBD2	TRBJ2-1	.	CASRQGLAGVDEQFF	TGTGCCAGCAGGCAGGGCTTAGCGGGAGTCGATGAGCAGTTCTTC
TRBV14	TRBD1	TRBJ1-2	.	CASSRSRTGGVGYTF	TGTGCCAGCAGCCGGAGTCGGACAGGGGGTGTCGGCTACACCTTC